This passage covers 8 T cell receptor beta chains from one sample sequenced in a study of shared clonotypes between healthy human individuals. TCRdb's table, derived via immunoSEQ multiplex PCR, lists solely in-frame clones and lacks some. This sample carries about 1.5 million clones, approximately 98% of them seen once, and the ten largest clones take less than 0.55%. The source material was naive CD4+ T cells sorted from blood. Subset noted: CD45RA+ positively selected. All receptors derive from a man aged 25 to 40 in good health.

To note about this clone: Other DNA sequences in the sample encode the same CDR3. V usage is TRBV18 and J usage is TRBJ2-2; TRBD1 matches 8 bases. This CDR3 has 15 residues. The ends lost 2 bases at V and 1 base at J; junction bases unmatched: 0. CDR1 and CDR2 from the germline V gene are KGHSH and LQKENI. The DNA of the CDR3 is TGTGCCAGCTCACCAGGGACAGGGAACACCGGGGAGCTGTTTTTT. Translation gives CASSPGTGNTGELFF. The complete variable domain, with remaining parts taken from reference TRBV18 and TRBJ2-2, reads NAGVMQNPRHLVRRRGQEARLRCSPMKGHSHVYWYRQLPEEGLKFMVYLQKENIIDESGMPKERFSAEFPKEGPSILRIQQVVRGDSAAYFCASSPGTGNTGELFFGEGSRLTVL.

The V gene is TRBV6-1, the J gene TRBJ2-7; D uncertain. Per the germline V gene, CDR1 is MNHNS and CDR2 is SASEGT. V gave up 3 bases and J gave up 2 bases, with 5 bases separating them. The CDR3 runs to 12 residues. The CDR3 sequence is CASSDPTYEQYF. The CDR3 DNA is TGTGCCAGCAGTGATCCTACCTACGAGCAGTACTTC.

This clone was counted a single time. The V and J genes are TRBV28 and TRBJ2-3, with 11 nucleotides matching TRBD2. Trimming removed 2 bases from V and 5 bases from J; junction bases left unmatched: 9. The germline V gene has CDR1 MDHEN and CDR2 SYDVKM. This CDR3 comprises 17 residues. Written as DNA, the CDR3 is TGTGCCAGCAGTTTAATTACTAGCGGGGGTTCTAAAGATACGCAGTATTTT. Its protein is CASSLITSGGSKDTQYF.

The V call is TRBV7-2, the J call TRBJ1-2; D is unclear. V shed 6 bases and J shed 8 bases, with 16 bases lying between them. Germline CDR1 reads SGHTA; CDR2 reads FQGNSA. This CDR3 contains 13 residues. The CDR3 region has the DNA TGTGCCAGCAGTTTTAACCCGAACGGCGGCTACACCTTC. Translated: CASSFNPNGGYTF.

This chain links TRBV7-6 with TRBJ2-7; 9 bases fit TRBD2. V trimming: 4 bases; J trimming: 0 bases; junction bases outside the gene matches: 13. This CDR3 is built from 18 residues. Germline V CDR1 and CDR2: SGHVS, FNYEAQ. CDR3 amino acids: CASSSQSRASGTSYEQYF. The CDR3 nucleotides read TGTGCCAGCAGCTCTCAGTCCCGTGCTAGCGGGACCTCCTACGAGCAGTACTTC.

V usage is TRBV28 and J usage is TRBJ1-5; D perhaps matches TRBD1 (6 bases). Trimming stripped 5 bases from V and 7 bases from J, with 18 bases between. The CDR3 loop spans 15 amino acids. Looked up from germline, CDR1 is MDHEN and CDR2 is SYDVKM. The CDR3 nucleotides read TGTGCCAGCAGTGGTGGGGGCCAGGGGCACCAGCCCCAGCATTTT. Amino acids: CASSGGGQGHQPQHF.

The V and J genes are TRBV7-2 and TRBJ2-3; TRBD2 matches at 11 bases. The V gene's germline CDR1 is SGHTA and CDR2 FQGNSA. This CDR3 region has 17 residues. V shed 1 base and J 2 bases; nucleotides not matched to a gene: 5. The CDR3 DNA follows: TGTGCCAGCAGCTTAGGAGGGACTAGCGGCTACACAGATACGCAGTATTTT. This sequence encodes CASSLGGTSGYTDTQYF. Full variable domain (rest looked up from reference TRBV7-2 and TRBJ2-3): GAGVSQSPSNKVTEKGKDVELRCDPISGHTALYWYRQSLGQGLEFLIYFQGNSAPDKSGLPSDRFSAERTGGSVSTLTIQRTQQEDSAVYLCASSLGGTSGYTDTQYFGPGTRLTVL.

This chain links TRBV25-1 with TRBJ2-5, with TRBD1 matching 12 bases. Looked up from germline, CDR1 is MGHDK and CDR2 is SYGVNS. This CDR3 has 15 residues. The ends lost 1 base at V and 6 bases at J; junction bases unmatched: 3. CDR3 sequence: CASSEWDRGRKTQYF. CDR3 DNA: TGTGCCAGCAGTGAATGGGACAGGGGGCGAAAGACCCAGTACTTC.